The present T cell receptor beta chain was sequenced within a study of beta chain features in type 1 diabetes. On the study more broadly: Across the samples, 107,917,701 sorted cells were examined in total.

Expressed TCRB transcripts were sequenced because the entire RNA isolate underwent reverse transcription. TCRdb's table, derived via immunoSEQ multiplex PCR, lists solely in-frame clones and lacks some. The sample has over 25,000 clones; 56% are singletons. CD45RO/CCR7/CD25/CD127/CD95/CD27 staining was used to isolate CD4+ naive, central memory, regulatory and stem cell-like memory cells by sorting. Notes on the study in general: Shorter templates may be favored by PCR, equally so in patients and controls. Moderately but significantly shorter TCRB CDR3s were found in Type 1 diabetes patients in all four CD4+ subsets.

Deletions cut 5 bases from V and 2 bases from J, with 16 bases between. From germline, CDR1 is SNHLY and CDR2 FYNNEI. CDR3 length equals 16 residues. With regard to this clone: Its target is not known.

The receptor was derived from a woman younger than 35 with type 1 diabetes. Specimen: Tregs from blood. The chain recombines TRBV2 with TRBJ2-1; TRBD2 might be the D (5 bases). The CDR3 loop is CASSYTGTLTYNEQFF. The CDR3 bases are TGTGCCAGCAGTTACACGGGAACCCTTACCTACAATGAGCAGTTCTTC.